This entry lists 18 T cell receptor beta chains sequenced from one sample in a study of brain metastases from non-small cell lung cancer. This table comes from immunoSEQ multiplex PCR, and its TCRdb copy is limited to in-frame clones, with some not included. The sample includes roughly 1,500 clones, about four fifths of them seen just once. Sample: tumor-adjacent normal tissue. These receptors were taken from a donor at least 40 years old with non-small cell lung cancer.

The V call is TRBV28, the J call TRBJ1-5, with D maybe TRBD1 (5 bases). Trimming stripped 7 bases from V and 4 bases from J, with 20 bases between. CDR1 MDHEN and CDR2 SYDVKM come from the germline V gene. The CDR3 is 16 residues long. The CDR3 loop is CASNKPSGIGNQPQHF. CDR3 in DNA: TGTGCCAGCAATAAACCCTCAGGGATTGGAAATCAGCCCCAGCATTTT.

For this clone: The junction does not match germline at one end; this may be a read error. The chain carries TRBV28 and TRBJ1-1; D ambiguous. The CDR3 runs to 13 residues. Germline V gives CDR1 MDHEN, CDR2 SYDVKM. The CDR3 loop is CASNLNRGTEAFF. CDR3 coding DNA: TGTGCCAGCAATTTAAACAGAGGGACTGAAGCTTTCTTT.

This chain uses TRBV19 with TRBJ2-1; tentatively, D is TRBD1 or TRBD2 (7 bases each). The V gene lost 10 bases and the J gene lost 6 bases, with 19 bases spanning the gap. CDR3 size: 14 residues. CDR1 and CDR2 (germline): LNHDA, SQIVND (reference sequence). This CDR3 is CAISAGGGINEQFF. In DNA form, the CDR3 reads TGTGCCATTTCGGCAGGGGGAGGGATCAATGAGCAGTTCTTC.

A remark on this clone: A much larger clone sits a single nucleotide away, making a read error possible. The sample has other DNA sequences that encode this CDR3 too. The V gene is TRBV6-2 or TRBV6-3, the J gene TRBJ2-7; D might be TRBD2 (5 bases). CDR3 length: 13 amino acids. Germline V gene data show CDR1 as MNHEY and CDR2 as SVGEGT. The CDR3 protein is CASSYRGPYEQYF. CDR3 coding DNA: TGTGCTAGCAGTTACCGGGGTCCCTACGAGCAGTACTTC.

This chain connects TRBV6-4 to TRBJ1-5; TRBD1 might be the D (5 bases). Germline loops: CDR1 MRHNA, CDR2 SNTAGT. The CDR3 length is 13 residues. Deletions cut 3 bases from V and 7 bases from J, with 10 bases between. Here the CDR3 reads CASSETAGQPQHF. CDR3 DNA: TGTGCCAGCAGTGAGACAGCAGGGCAGCCCCAGCATTTT.

This sequence joins TRBV30 and TRBJ2-1; 12 bases map to TRBD2. From germline, CDR1 is GTSNPN and CDR2 SVGIG (reference sequence). This CDR3 region has 14 residues. The CDR3 DNA is TGTGCGGCTGGACTAGCGGGATGGGGCAATGAGCAGTTCTTC. Encoded protein: CAAGLAGWGNEQFF.

The V gene is TRBV5-4, the J gene TRBJ2-7; 9 nucleotides agree with TRBD1. Germline V lookup: CDR1 SGHNT, CDR2 YYREEE (reference sequence). This CDR3 comprises 15 residues. The V and J ends lost 0 bases and 7 bases, in that order; junction bases with no gene match: 8. In nucleotides, the CDR3 is TGTGCCAGCAGCTTGGGACAGGGGGGTTTTCGGGAGCAGTACTTC. Translating it yields CASSLGQGGFREQYF.

The V call is TRBV5-1, the J call TRBJ1-1, with D possibly matching TRBD1 (5 bases). V lost 3 bases and J 3 bases, leaving 12 bases between the germline ends. CDR1 SGHRS and CDR2 YFSETQ come from the germline V gene. The CDR3 loop spans 14 amino acids. CDR3: CASSWGPRDTEAFF. DNA for the CDR3: TGCGCCAGCAGCTGGGGACCCCGGGACACTGAAGCTTTCTTT.

In its sample, this clone ranks as large. Other DNA sequences in this specimen translate into the identical CDR3. This rearrangement joins TRBV19 to TRBJ1-2; no definite D call. CDR3 length: 14 residues. CDR1 is LNHDA and CDR2 is SQIVND in the germline V gene (reference sequence). V dropped 2 bases and J dropped 1 base, with 8 bases sitting between them. Written as DNA, the CDR3 is TGTGCCAGTAGTATATTTGGTGGTAACTATGGCTACACCTTC. Protein sequence: CASSIFGGNYGYTF.

This chain uses TRBV30 with TRBJ2-5; perhaps TRBD1 as D (6 bases). CDR1 and CDR2 (germline): GTSNPN, SVGIG (reference sequence). The CDR3 extends over 14 amino acids. The V gene lost 4 bases and the J gene lost 5 bases, with 17 bases spanning the gap. CDR3 protein: CAWKLTGGGETQYF. CDR3 sequence (DNA): TGTGCCTGGAAGCTGACTGGGGGCGGTGAGACCCAGTACTTC.

Worth noting for this clone: The junction departs from the called germline gene at one end, perhaps through a read error. In nucleotides, the CDR3 is TGTGCCAGCAGCGTAGGGTTGGGGGTTGGAGAGATCCAGTACTTC. Protein: CASSVGLGVGEIQYF. This rearrangement joins TRBV9 to TRBJ2-5; either TRBD1 or TRBD2 may supply D (5 bases each). Germline V CDR1 and CDR2: SGDLS, YYNGEE. The CDR3 length is 15 residues.

Details on this clone: A much larger clone differs by one base, so this may be a read error. This chain connects TRBV18 to TRBJ2-5; D unclear. The CDR3 covers 14 residues. Germline V gives CDR1 KGHSH, CDR2 LQKENI. The CDR3 DNA reads as TGTGCCAACTCACCACCAACAAACCGAGAGACCCAGTACTTC. Protein: CANSPPTNRETQYF.

The V call is TRBV28, the J call TRBJ1-2; 11 bases are shared with TRBD1. The germline CDR1 and CDR2 sequences are MDHEN and SYDVKM. Trimming removed 4 bases from V and 5 bases from J; junction bases left unmatched: 3. CDR3 length: 14 residues. The CDR3 sequence: CASSSGTGGYGYTF. CDR3 bases: TGTGCCAGCAGTTCGGGGACAGGGGGATATGGCTACACCTTC.

This chain links TRBV7-6 with TRBJ2-7, with D possibly matching TRBD2 (6 bases). This CDR3 is 14 amino acids long. The V end lost 2 bases, the J end lost 0 bases, and 8 bases lay between the germline ends. The germline V gene encodes CDR1 SGHVS and CDR2 FNYEAQ. The CDR3 spells CASSLRETSYEQYF. DNA of the CDR3: TGTGCCAGCAGCTTACGGGAGACCTCCTACGAGCAGTACTTC.

The chain combines TRBV2 with TRBJ1-1; 7 positions agree with TRBD1. CDR3 length: 13 amino acids. In germline, CDR1 is SNHLY, CDR2 FYNNEI. V lost 6 bases, J lost 1 base, and 2 bases stayed unmatched. The CDR3 sequence: CASRGDRNTEAFF. For the CDR3, the DNA is TGTGCCAGCAGGGGGGACAGGAACACTGAAGCTTTCTTT.

The chain employs TRBV16 and TRBJ1-3, with D hard to call. The CDR3 is 14 residues long. Germline V gene data show CDR1 as KGHSY and CDR2 as FQNENV. The germline V and J ends were trimmed by 2 bases and 4 bases, with 9 bases remaining between them. In DNA, the CDR3 is TGTGCCAGCAGCCAAGAAAGGGTCGGAAACACCATATATTTT. The encoded protein is CASSQERVGNTIYF. The variable domain in full, completed from reference TRBV16 and TRBJ1-3, reads GEEVAQTPKHLVRGEGQKAKLYCAPIKGHSYVFWYQQVLKNEFKFLISFQNENVFDETGMPKERFSAKCLPNSPCSLEIQATKLEDSAVYFCASSQERVGNTIYFGEGSWLTVV.

The chain employs TRBV7-3 and TRBJ2-3, with 8 bases fitting TRBD2. The germline CDR1 and CDR2 sequences are SGHTA and FQGTGA. This CDR3 comprises 13 residues. The trim removed 5 bases at V and 5 bases at J, leaving 3 bases unmatched. CDR3 loop: CASSPLAGDTQYF. CDR3 sequence (DNA): TGTGCCAGCAGCCCTCTAGCGGGAGATACGCAGTATTTT.

This clone was seen once. The chain links TRBV5-6 to TRBJ2-5; 9 bases are a match to TRBD2. J lost 5 bases, V lost 4 bases, and 15 bases had no gene match. There are 17 residues in the CDR3. Germline V gene sequence: CDR1 SGHDT, CDR2 YYEEEE. CDR3 amino acids: CASSPAGREGLGETQYF. The CDR3 bases are TGTGCCAGCAGCCCCGCGGGGCGGGAGGGCCTTGGGGAGACCCAGTACTTC.